These 23 T cell receptor beta chains were sequenced from one sample in a study of blood T cell repertoires in COVID-19. Produced via immunoSEQ multiplex PCR; TCRdb's table is partial and in-frame only. The table lists some 200,000 clones, approximately 82% of them singletons. Specimen: peripheral blood. The receptors were gathered from a human donor in a cohort sampled during active COVID-19.

The V gene is TRBV21-1, the J gene TRBJ2-7; the table names TRBD2, a call not compared with the DNA. TRBV21-1 is shown as a pseudogene. This CDR3 is 13 amino acids long. The CDR3 bases are TGTGCCAGCACTACGCCGGTCGTCTACGAGCAGTACTTC. Encoded protein: CASTTPVVYEQYF.

This chain connects TRBV2 to TRBJ2-1, with 9 positions matching TRBD2. CDR3 length: 14 amino acids. CDR1 is SNHLY, CDR2 FYNNEI, per germline. After removal of 7 bases from V and 5 bases from J, the junction contained 6 bases not matched to a gene. The CDR3 sequence is CASKGRLADNEQFF. The DNA of the CDR3 is TGTGCCAGCAAGGGTAGACTAGCGGACAATGAGCAGTTCTTC. Filled out from reference TRBV2 and TRBJ2-1, the complete variable domain reads EPEVTQTPSHQVTQMGQEVILRCVPISNHLYFYWYRQILGQKVEFLVSFYNNEISEKSEIFDDQFSVERPDGSNFTLKIRSTKLEDSAMYFCASKGRLADNEQFFGPGTRLTVL.

This clone was observed a single time. The chain has TRBV28 and TRBJ2-7; 8 bases align to TRBD2. V trimming: 4 bases; J trimming: 4 bases; junction bases outside the gene matches: 9. This CDR3 has 15 residues. CDR1 and CDR2 (germline): MDHEN, SYDVKM. CDR3 sequence reads: CASSYSGGLVYEQYF. The CDR3 region has the DNA TGTGCCAGCAGTTATAGTGGGGGACTAGTTTACGAGCAGTACTTC. The entire variable domain, with the rest obtained from reference TRBV28 and TRBJ2-7, is as follows: DVKVTQSSRYLVKRTGEKVFLECVQDMDHENMFWYRQDPGLGLRLIYFSYDVKMKEKGDIPEGYSVSREKKERFSLILESASTNQTSMYLCASSYSGGLVYEQYFGPGTRLTVT.

This chain uses TRBV28 with TRBJ2-7; a possible D gene is TRBD2 (6 bases). The germline V and J ends were trimmed by 6 bases and 2 bases, with 17 bases remaining between them. From germline, CDR1 is MDHEN and CDR2 SYDVKM. The CDR3 totals 15 residues. For the CDR3, the DNA is TGTGCCAGCAGGCACGGGACTCTGAGACCCTACGAGCAGTACTTC. Translated: CASRHGTLRPYEQYF.

This chain links TRBV7-9 with TRBJ2-3; 8 nucleotides agree with TRBD1. The CDR3 runs 13 residues. Germline V lookup: CDR1 SEHNR, CDR2 FQNEAQ (reference sequence). J gave up 7 bases and V 7 bases, and 7 bases lay outside the gene matches. CDR3 bases: TGTGCCAGCAAACCAGGGGGCTTGTATACGCAGTATTTT. The encoded protein is CASKPGGLYTQYF.

The chain joins TRBV10-2 to TRBJ2-7; 10 bases are shared with TRBD1. This CDR3 has 14 residues. Germline V gene lookup returns CDR1 WSHSY and CDR2 SAAADI. With V trimmed by 6 bases and J by 1 base, 3 bases remained unmatched. The CDR3 DNA reads TGCGCCAGCAGGGGACAGGGGATTTCCTACGAGCAGTACTTC. It specifies CASRGQGISYEQYF.

This clone was detected ten times or more. Other nucleotide sequences from this sample produce the same CDR3. This chain uses TRBV6-5 with TRBJ2-6; D perhaps matches TRBD1 (6 bases). V was cut by 3 bases and J by 2 bases, with 8 bases left in between. Germline values: CDR1 MNHEY, CDR2 SVGAGI. The CDR3 length is 15 residues. This CDR3 is CASSYEGAGANVLTF. The CDR3, as DNA: TGTGCCAGCAGTTATGAGGGGGCTGGGGCCAACGTCCTGACTTTC.

J is TRBJ2-1 and V is TRBV19, with TRBD2 matching 11 bases. The CDR3 is 15 residues long. The V and J ends lost 5 bases and 8 bases, in that order; junction bases with no gene match: 8. The V gene's germline CDR1 is LNHDA and CDR2 SQIVND (reference sequence). The chain's CDR3 is CASSDVAGGPDEQFF. CDR3 in DNA: TGTGCCAGTAGTGACGTAGCGGGAGGGCCGGATGAGCAGTTCTTC.

The rearrangement uses TRBV7-9 and TRBJ2-7, with 10 bases identical to TRBD2. The CDR3 has 18 amino acids. Unmatched junction bases numbered 13, after V lost 5 bases and J lost 0 bases. The germline V gene encodes CDR1 SEHNR and CDR2 FQNEAQ (reference sequence). In DNA form, the CDR3 reads TGTGCCAGCAGCAGGACAGGGCAGCCTAGCGGGAGCTCCTACGAGCAGTACTTC. Amino acid sequence: CASSRTGQPSGSSYEQYF.

This chain joins TRBV5-5 and TRBJ2-7, with a tentative D call TRBD2 (6 bases). This CDR3 contains 12 residues. The germline CDR1 and CDR2 sequences are SGHKS and YYEKEE (reference sequence). Trimming stripped 1 base from V and 9 bases from J, with 11 bases between. The CDR3 region is CASSLQWRGQYF. Here the CDR3 DNA reads TGTGCCAGCAGCTTGCAATGGAGGGGGCAGTACTTC.

This chain joins TRBV3-1 (or the pseudogene TRBV3-2) and TRBJ2-5; 9 bases align to TRBD2. From germline, CDR1 is LGHDT and CDR2 YNNKEL (reference sequence). There are 18 residues in the CDR3. Trimming cost V 7 bases and J 4 bases; bases outside gene matches: 19. In DNA form, the CDR3 reads TGTGCCAGCACCTCAAAGGGGGGAGCGGGAGGCTTTCGAGAGACCCAGTACTTC. It yields the protein CASTSKGGAGGFRETQYF.

The rearrangement links TRBV5-4 to TRBJ2-6; possible D gene TRBD2, 6 bases. The CDR3 has 14 residues. Germline CDR1 SGHNT, CDR2 YYREEE (reference sequence). V gave up 8 bases and J gave up 1 base, with 10 bases separating them. CDR3 sequence: CASGGSSGANVLTF. In DNA form, the CDR3 reads TGTGCCAGTGGGGGGTCTTCTGGGGCCAACGTCCTGACTTTC.

The chain links TRBV2 to TRBJ1-1; D possibly corresponds to TRBD1 (5 bases). The V end was cut by 8 bases, the J end by 6 bases, with 16 bases between. The length of the CDR3 is 13 residues. CDR1 is SNHLY, CDR2 FYNNEI, per germline. The CDR3, as DNA: TGTGCCAGCGGGGGGACCTTCGAGGCTGAAGCTTTCTTT. Translation: CASGGTFEAEAFF. The complete variable domain, with remaining parts taken from reference TRBV2 and TRBJ1-1, reads EPEVTQTPSHQVTQMGQEVILRCVPISNHLYFYWYRQILGQKVEFLVSFYNNEISEKSEIFDDQFSVERPDGSNFTLKIRSTKLEDSAMYFCASGGTFEAEAFFGQGTRLTVV.

The rearrangement uses TRBV5-4 and TRBJ2-2, with D maybe TRBD2 (7 bases). The length of the CDR3 is 15 residues. V was pared by 3 bases and J by 7 bases, with 16 bases between. CDR1 and CDR2 from the germline V gene are SGHNT and YYREEE (reference sequence). The CDR3 spells CASSWRGGGVGELFF. CDR3 DNA: TGTGCCAGCAGCTGGAGGGGAGGGGGTGTCGGGGAGCTGTTTTTT. The variable domain in full, completed from reference TRBV5-4 and TRBJ2-2, reads ETGVTQSPTHLIKTRGQQVTLRCSSQSGHNTVSWYQQALGQGPQFIFQYYREEENGRGNFPPRFSGLQFPNYSSELNVNALELDDSALYLCASSWRGGGVGELFFGEGSRLTVL.

The rearrangement joins TRBV5-1 to TRBJ2-3; D is perhaps TRBD1 (6 bases). CDR1 SGHRS and CDR2 YFSETQ come from the germline V gene. CDR3 length: 12 amino acids. Trimming removed 4 bases at V and 13 bases at J, with 16 bases between. DNA of the CDR3: TGCGCCAGCAGCCGCCCAGGGGCCCCGGAGTATTTT. Translating gives CASSRPGAPEYF.

The chain carries TRBV7-2 and TRBJ2-2; 7 positions agree with TRBD2. The CDR3 loop spans 16 amino acids. Germline V gives CDR1 SGHTA, CDR2 FQGNSA. V gave up 2 bases and J gave up 0 bases; unmatched junction bases: 3. The CDR3 here is CASSLKLAPNTGELFF. As DNA, the CDR3 is TGTGCCAGCAGCTTAAAACTAGCGCCGAACACCGGGGAGCTGTTTTTT.

The V gene is TRBV7-2, the J gene TRBJ1-1, with D tentatively TRBD1 (5 bases). CDR3 length equals 13 residues. CDR1 is SGHTA and CDR2 is FQGNSA in the germline V gene. V was pared by 5 bases and J by 9 bases, with 16 bases between. The CDR3 reads CASSPQNRGKAFF. CDR3 sequence (DNA): TGTGCCAGCAGCCCCCAAAATAGGGGTAAAGCTTTCTTT.

The chain combines TRBV12-3 or TRBV12-4 with TRBJ2-7; 7 nucleotides agree with TRBD1. J was trimmed by 3 bases and V by 6 bases; bases with no gene match: 5. There are 13 residues in the CDR3. CDR3 in DNA: TGTGCCAGCAGGGGACAGAGTAACTACGAGCAGTACTTC. Translated, it gives CASRGQSNYEQYF.

By sample fraction, this clone is medium-sized (0.01 to 0.1%). The rearrangement uses TRBV6-5 and TRBJ1-1; D possibly corresponds to TRBD1 (5 bases). Germline CDR1 is MNHEY and CDR2 is SVGAGI. V was cut by 5 bases and J by 4 bases, with 11 bases left in between. CDR3 length equals 13 residues. CDR3 DNA: TGTGCCAGCAGTATGCAGGGTTCCACTGAAGCTTTCTTT. Translated: CASSMQGSTEAFF.

V usage is TRBV10-2 and J usage is TRBJ2-1; D is perhaps TRBD2 (6 bases). V lost 4 bases and J 7 bases, leaving 11 bases between the germline ends. CDR1 is WSHSY, CDR2 SAAADI, per germline. This CDR3 contains 13 residues. The CDR3 protein is CASSAGTLNEQFF. CDR3 nucleotide sequence: TGCGCCAGCAGTGCCGGGACTCTGAATGAGCAGTTCTTC.

The chain combines TRBV2 with TRBJ2-7; 8 nucleotides line up with TRBD1. The CDR3 spans 12 residues. Germline V CDR1 and CDR2: SNHLY, FYNNEI. Trimming cost V 8 bases and J 5 bases; bases outside gene matches: 5. CDR3 sequence: CASDRGFDEQYF. The CDR3, as DNA: TGTGCCAGCGACAGGGGTTTCGACGAGCAGTACTTC. Using reference TRBV2 and TRBJ2-7 for the parts outside the CDR3, the full variable domain is EPEVTQTPSHQVTQMGQEVILRCVPISNHLYFYWYRQILGQKVEFLVSFYNNEISEKSEIFDDQFSVERPDGSNFTLKIRSTKLEDSAMYFCASDRGFDEQYFGPGTRLTVT.

This clone was seen just once. The rearrangement uses TRBV10-1 and TRBJ2-7; 12 bases fit TRBD2. The CDR3 covers 16 residues. V shed 3 bases, J shed 3 bases, and the junction held 6 bases outside the gene matches. Per germline, CDR1 WNHNN and CDR2 SYGVQD (reference sequence). Here the CDR3 DNA reads TGCGCCAGCAGTGATGGGGGGGGACTAGCGGGCTACGAGCAGTACTTC. Residues: CASSDGGGLAGYEQYF.

The V call is TRBV28, the J call TRBJ2-7; tentatively, D is TRBD1 (6 bases). Germline-derived CDR1 and CDR2 are MDHEN and SYDVKM. With 1 base removed from V and 5 bases from J, the gap between germline ends came to 9 bases. CDR3 length equals 13 residues. The CDR3 reads CASSLLQGHEQYF. The DNA for the CDR3 is TGTGCCAGCAGTTTATTACAGGGTCACGAGCAGTACTTC.